The 10 T cell receptor beta chains listed next were all sequenced from one sample in a study of ipilimumab plus nivolumab after autologous stem cell transplantation. Only in-frame clones appear in the TCRdb table, and some are missing; sequencing was by immunoSEQ multiplex PCR. The sample gives approximately 18,000 clones, roughly four fifths of which show up once; about 6.4% is in the top ten. The input for sequencing was PBMCs, taken in a trial of ipilimumab plus nivolumab as post-transplant consolidation. The receptors derive from a male donor with diffuse large B-cell lymphoma.

V and J are TRBV6-5 and TRBJ1-4, with D hard to call. The CDR3 consists of 15 residues. V was shortened by 8 bases and J by 0 bases, with 13 bases between the two germline ends. Germline CDR1 reads MNHEY; CDR2 reads SVGAGI. CDR3 bases: TGTGCCAGCCACGCCTCATGGGCAACTAATGAAAAACTGTTTTTT. Protein product: CASHASWATNEKLFF.

The rearrangement uses TRBV5-1 and TRBJ2-4; D is unclear. V lost 2 bases and J lost 0, with 9 bases in between. The germline V gene encodes CDR1 SGHRS and CDR2 YFSETQ. The CDR3 runs 15 residues. The CDR3 reads CASSFGVLAKNIQYF. In DNA form, the CDR3 reads TGCGCCAGCAGCTTCGGCGTCCTAGCCAAAAACATTCAGTACTTC.

The chain couples TRBV21-1 to TRBJ2-3. TRBV21-1 is a pseudogene. This CDR3 has 16 amino acids. As DNA, the CDR3 is TGTGCCAGCATCAATCCATCCCGGGGCACTACAGATACGCAGTATTTT. Amino acids: CASINPSRGTTDTQYF.

The table lists this clone with a count of one. The chain carries TRBV7-2 and TRBJ2-4, with 11 bases identical to TRBD2. The CDR3 loop spans 14 amino acids. Per the germline V gene, CDR1 is SGHTA and CDR2 is FQGNSA. V lost 5 bases, J lost 6 bases, and 3 bases stayed unmatched. The CDR3 protein is CASSPLAGGNIQYF. CDR3 coding DNA: TGTGCCAGCAGCCCTCTAGCGGGGGGAAACATTCAGTACTTC.

The J gene is TRBJ2-5, the V gene TRBV5-6, with 9 bases lining up with TRBD2. CDR1 and CDR2 (germline): SGHDT, YYEEEE. The CDR3 is 15 residues long. The J segment lost 2 bases and the V segment lost 7 bases, leaving 9 bases of the junction unmatched. CDR3 bases: TGTGCCAGCGCGAGGCGGGGGGGAACGCAAGAGACCCAGTACTTC. It specifies CASARRGGTQETQYF. The variable domain in full, with the rest retrieved from reference TRBV5-6 and TRBJ2-5, is DAGVTQSPTHLIKTRGQQVTLRCSPKSGHDTVSWYQQALGQGPQFIFQYYEEEERQRGNFPDRFSGHQFPNYSSELNVNALLLGDSALYLCASARRGGTQETQYFGPGTRLLVL.

The J gene is TRBJ2-1, the V gene TRBV21-1; TRBD1, the table's D call, was not compared with the DNA. TRBV21-1 has pseudogene status. The length of the CDR3 is 15 residues. The CDR3 nucleotides read TGTGCCAGCAGCAAAAAGGACAGGGGCGTAGATGAGCAGTTCTTC. Its translation is CASSKKDRGVDEQFF.

This rearrangement joins TRBV7-9 to TRBJ1-1; 9 positions agree with TRBD1. Unmatched junction bases numbered 6, after V lost 1 base and J lost 6 bases. CDR1 is SEHNR and CDR2 is FQNEAQ in the germline V gene (reference sequence). The CDR3 has 15 amino acids. CDR3 amino acids: CASSLVTGGRAEAFF. In DNA form, the CDR3 reads TGTGCCAGCAGCTTAGTTACAGGGGGCCGCGCTGAAGCTTTCTTT.

The chain recombines TRBV7-2 with TRBJ2-1; D gene uncertain. Germline V gene sequence: CDR1 SGHTA, CDR2 FQGNSA. This CDR3 has 17 amino acids. Trimming took 5 bases from V and 0 from J, leaving 17 bases between them. The CDR3 here is CASSPLRGLSSYNEQFF. DNA of the CDR3: TGTGCCAGCAGCCCGCTCAGAGGCTTGAGCTCCTACAATGAGCAGTTCTTC. Full variable domain (rest looked up from reference TRBV7-2 and TRBJ2-1): GAGVSQSPSNKVTEKGKDVELRCDPISGHTALYWYRQSLGQGLEFLIYFQGNSAPDKSGLPSDRFSAERTGGSVSTLTIQRTQQEDSAVYLCASSPLRGLSSYNEQFFGPGTRLTVL.

The chain is built from TRBV13 and TRBJ2-5; 7 bases align to TRBD1. Germline CDR1 is PRHDT and CDR2 is FYEKMQ (reference sequence). V dropped 3 bases and J dropped 5; count of bases not matched to a gene: 0. The length of the CDR3 is 12 residues. CDR3 nucleotide sequence: TGTGCCAGCAGCTTGACAGGGGAGACCCAGTACTTC. It is translated as CASSLTGETQYF.

The V gene is TRBV14, the J gene TRBJ1-5, with 7 bases aligning to TRBD1. The ends lost 2 bases at V and 1 base at J; junction bases unmatched: 11. The germline V gene has CDR1 SGHDN and CDR2 FVKESK. The CDR3 loop spans 18 amino acids. The CDR3 spells CASSQLLDRPRSNQPQHF. The CDR3 nucleotides read TGTGCCAGCAGCCAACTCCTGGACAGGCCAAGGAGCAATCAGCCCCAGCATTTT.